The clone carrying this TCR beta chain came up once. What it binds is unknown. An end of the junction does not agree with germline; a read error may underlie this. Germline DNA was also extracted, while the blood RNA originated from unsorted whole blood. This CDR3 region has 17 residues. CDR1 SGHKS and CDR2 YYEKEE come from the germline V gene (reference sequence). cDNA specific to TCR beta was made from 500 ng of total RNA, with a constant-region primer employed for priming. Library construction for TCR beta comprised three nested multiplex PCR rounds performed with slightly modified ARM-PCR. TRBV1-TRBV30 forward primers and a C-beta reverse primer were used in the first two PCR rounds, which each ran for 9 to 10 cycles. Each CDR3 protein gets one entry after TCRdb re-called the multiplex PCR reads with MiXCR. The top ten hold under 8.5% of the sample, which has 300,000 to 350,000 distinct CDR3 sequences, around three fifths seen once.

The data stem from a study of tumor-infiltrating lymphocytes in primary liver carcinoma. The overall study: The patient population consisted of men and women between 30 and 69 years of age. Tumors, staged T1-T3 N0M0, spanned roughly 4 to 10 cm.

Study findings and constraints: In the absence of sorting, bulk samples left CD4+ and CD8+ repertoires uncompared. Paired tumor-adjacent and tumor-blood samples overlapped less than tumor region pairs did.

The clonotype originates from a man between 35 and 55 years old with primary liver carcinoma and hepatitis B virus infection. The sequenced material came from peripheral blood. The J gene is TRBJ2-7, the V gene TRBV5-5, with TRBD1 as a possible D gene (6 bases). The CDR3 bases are TGTCCCAGCAGCAGGGGAGCGTCTAGTGGGGCCGCATACGAGCAGTACTTC. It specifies CPSSRGASSGAAYEQYF.